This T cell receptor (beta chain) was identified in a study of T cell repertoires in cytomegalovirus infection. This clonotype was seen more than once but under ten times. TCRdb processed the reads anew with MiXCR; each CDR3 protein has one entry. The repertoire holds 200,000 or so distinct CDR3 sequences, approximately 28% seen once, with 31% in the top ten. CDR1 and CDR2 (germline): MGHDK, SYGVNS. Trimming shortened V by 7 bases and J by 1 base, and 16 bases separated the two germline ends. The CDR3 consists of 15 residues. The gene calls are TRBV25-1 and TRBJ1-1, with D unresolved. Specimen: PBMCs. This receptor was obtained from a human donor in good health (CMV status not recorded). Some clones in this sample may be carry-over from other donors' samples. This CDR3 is CASTSDLQGNTEAFF. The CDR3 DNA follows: TGTGCCAGCACCTCGGACCTTCAAGGGAACACTGAAGCTTTCTTT.